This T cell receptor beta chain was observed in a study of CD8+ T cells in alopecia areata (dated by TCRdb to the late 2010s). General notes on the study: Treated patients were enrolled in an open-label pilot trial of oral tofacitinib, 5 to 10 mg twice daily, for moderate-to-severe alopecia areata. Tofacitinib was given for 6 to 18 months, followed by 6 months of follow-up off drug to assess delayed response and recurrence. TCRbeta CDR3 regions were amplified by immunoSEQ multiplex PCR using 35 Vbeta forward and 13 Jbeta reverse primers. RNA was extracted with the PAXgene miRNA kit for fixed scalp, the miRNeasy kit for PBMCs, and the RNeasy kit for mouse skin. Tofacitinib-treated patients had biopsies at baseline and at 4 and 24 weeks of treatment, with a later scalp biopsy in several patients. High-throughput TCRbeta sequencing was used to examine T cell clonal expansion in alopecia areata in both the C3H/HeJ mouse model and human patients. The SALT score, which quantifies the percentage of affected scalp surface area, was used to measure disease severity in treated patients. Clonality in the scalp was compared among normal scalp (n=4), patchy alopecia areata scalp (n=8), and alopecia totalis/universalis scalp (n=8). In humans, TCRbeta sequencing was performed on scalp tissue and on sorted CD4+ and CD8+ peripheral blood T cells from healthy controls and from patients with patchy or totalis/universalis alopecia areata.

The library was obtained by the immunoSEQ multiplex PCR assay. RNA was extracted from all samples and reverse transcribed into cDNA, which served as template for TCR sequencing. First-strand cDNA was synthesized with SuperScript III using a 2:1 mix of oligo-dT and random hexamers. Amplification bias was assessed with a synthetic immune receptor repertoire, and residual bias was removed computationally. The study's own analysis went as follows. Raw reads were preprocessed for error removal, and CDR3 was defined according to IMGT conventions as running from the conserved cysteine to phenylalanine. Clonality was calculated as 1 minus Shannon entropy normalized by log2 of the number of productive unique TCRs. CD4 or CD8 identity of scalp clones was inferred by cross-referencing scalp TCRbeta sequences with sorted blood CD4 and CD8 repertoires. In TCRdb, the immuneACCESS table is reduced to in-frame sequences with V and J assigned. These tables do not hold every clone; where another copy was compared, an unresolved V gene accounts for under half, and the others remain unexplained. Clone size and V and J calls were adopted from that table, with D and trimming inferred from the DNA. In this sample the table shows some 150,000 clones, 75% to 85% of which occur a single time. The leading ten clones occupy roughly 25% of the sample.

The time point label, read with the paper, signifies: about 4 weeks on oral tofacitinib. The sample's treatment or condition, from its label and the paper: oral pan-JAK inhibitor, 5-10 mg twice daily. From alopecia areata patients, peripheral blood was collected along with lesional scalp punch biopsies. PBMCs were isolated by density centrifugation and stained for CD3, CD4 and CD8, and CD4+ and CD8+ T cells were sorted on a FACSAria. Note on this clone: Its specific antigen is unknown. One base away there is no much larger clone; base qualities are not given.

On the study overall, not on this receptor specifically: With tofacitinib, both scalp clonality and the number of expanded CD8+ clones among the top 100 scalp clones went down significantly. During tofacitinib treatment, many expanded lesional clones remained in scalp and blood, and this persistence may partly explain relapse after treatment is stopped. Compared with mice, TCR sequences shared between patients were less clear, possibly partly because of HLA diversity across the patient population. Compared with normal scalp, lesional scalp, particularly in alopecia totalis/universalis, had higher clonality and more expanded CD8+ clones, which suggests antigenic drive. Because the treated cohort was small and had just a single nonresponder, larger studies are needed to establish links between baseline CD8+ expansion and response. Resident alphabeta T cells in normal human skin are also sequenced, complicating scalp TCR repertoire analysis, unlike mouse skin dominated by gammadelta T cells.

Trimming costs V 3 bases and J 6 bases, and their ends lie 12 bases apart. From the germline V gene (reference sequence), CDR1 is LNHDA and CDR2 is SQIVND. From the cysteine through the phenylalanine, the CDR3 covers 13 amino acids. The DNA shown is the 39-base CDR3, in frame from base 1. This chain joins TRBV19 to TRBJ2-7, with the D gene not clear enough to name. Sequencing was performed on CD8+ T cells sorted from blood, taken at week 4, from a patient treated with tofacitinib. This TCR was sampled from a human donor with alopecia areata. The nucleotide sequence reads TGTGCCAGTAGTATCGGAGTCCTGGCCGAGCAGTACTTC. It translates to CASSIGVLAEQYF.